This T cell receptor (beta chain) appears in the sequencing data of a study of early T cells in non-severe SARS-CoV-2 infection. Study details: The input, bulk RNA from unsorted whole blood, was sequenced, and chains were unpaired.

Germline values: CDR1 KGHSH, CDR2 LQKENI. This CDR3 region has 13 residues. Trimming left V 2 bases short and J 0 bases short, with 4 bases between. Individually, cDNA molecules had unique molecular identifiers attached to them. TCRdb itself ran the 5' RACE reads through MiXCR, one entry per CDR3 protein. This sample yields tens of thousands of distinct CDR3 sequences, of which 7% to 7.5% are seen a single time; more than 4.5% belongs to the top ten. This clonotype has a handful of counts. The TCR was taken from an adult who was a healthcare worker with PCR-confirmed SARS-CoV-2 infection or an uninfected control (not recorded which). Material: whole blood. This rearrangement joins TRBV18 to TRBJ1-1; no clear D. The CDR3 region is CASSPSVNTEAFF. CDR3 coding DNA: TGTGCCAGCTCACCATCGGTGAACACTGAAGCTTTCTTT.